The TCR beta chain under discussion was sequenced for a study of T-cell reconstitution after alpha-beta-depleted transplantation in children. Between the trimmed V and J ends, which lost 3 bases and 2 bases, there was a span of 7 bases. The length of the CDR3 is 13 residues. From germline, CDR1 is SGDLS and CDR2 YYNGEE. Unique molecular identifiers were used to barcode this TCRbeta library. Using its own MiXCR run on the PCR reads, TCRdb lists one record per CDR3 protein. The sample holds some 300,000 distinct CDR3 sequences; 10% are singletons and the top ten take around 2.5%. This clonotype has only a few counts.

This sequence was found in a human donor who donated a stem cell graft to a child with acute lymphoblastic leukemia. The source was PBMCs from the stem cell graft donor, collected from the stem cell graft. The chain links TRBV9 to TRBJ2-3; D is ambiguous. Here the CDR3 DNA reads TGTGCCAGCAGCGCCGCGGACACAGATACGCAGTATTTT. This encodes CASSAADTDTQYF.